The clone carrying this T cell receptor (beta chain) was found a few times. Germline values: CDR1 MGHRA, CDR2 YSYEKL. The CDR3 runs to 16 residues. The data were obtained in a study of blood T cells in healthy people across ages. Alongside a J-beta primer mix, a sample-barcoded 5' primer served in a second PCR lasting about 6 to 12 cycles. Using its own MiXCR run on the 5' RACE reads, TCRdb lists one record per CDR3 protein. This sample carries 850,000 to 1,000,000 distinct CDR3 sequences, about 53% of them seen once, and the ten largest clones take 20% to 25%. Sequences were obtained from blood. The TCR sequence derives from an older woman in good health. This chain uses TRBV4-1 with TRBJ2-5, with TRBD1 matching over 10 bases. The end of the DNA aligns better with TRBJ2-7, so the J call may be wrong. The CDR3 loop reads CASSQDHDRGLGEQYF. The CDR3 DNA reads as TGCGCCAGCAGCCAAGATCACGACAGGGGGCTCGGCGAGCAGTACTTC.